This T cell receptor beta chain was observed in a study of T cell repertoires in cytomegalovirus infection. Study-wide background: CMV infection plus the matching HLA type was flagged by public TCR beta signatures.

Points from the study as a whole: Cumulative frequency (of public TCR beta family members) identified carriers of CMV plus the relevant HLA.

This CDR3 comprises 17 residues. The junction had 12 bases not matched to a gene; V was cut back by 5 bases and J by 4 bases. Germline values: CDR1 SEHNR, CDR2 FQNEAQ (reference sequence). MiXCR, applied by TCRdb to the reads, yields one record per CDR3 protein. The sample lists around 770,000 distinct CDR3 sequences, almost 30% occurring once. With respect to this clonotype: Its target is not known.

V and J are TRBV7-9 and TRBJ2-1, with TRBD2 matching over 9 bases. This TCR came from a human donor in good health (CMV status not recorded). Some clones in this sample may be carry-over from other donors' samples. The material was cultured CD8+ T cells from PBMCs, obtained from culture after CMV antigen stimulation. The CDR3 reads CASSPPLGLAKYNEQFF. In DNA, the CDR3 is TGTGCCAGCAGCCCCCCCCTCGGACTAGCGAAGTACAATGAGCAGTTCTTC.